This paragraph reports one T cell receptor beta chain. The antigen is not known. The authors made the TRB cDNA libraries by 5' RACE using UMI labels. TCRdb reworked the 5' RACE reads into one entry per CDR3 protein, no DNA. The table gives about 89,000 distinct CDR3 sequences; the top ten clones make up around 0.58% of it. Sorting yielded triplicates of about 300,000 cells for each CD8+ T cell subset. Naive CD8+ T cells displayed a CD45RO-CCR7+CD27+CD95- phenotype. This specimen comes from a study of CXCR3-negative and CXCR3-positive naive CD8 T cells. CDR3 length: 17 amino acids. The germline V gene has CDR1 LGHNA and CDR2 YSLEER. Findings of the study overall: CXCR3-positive naive cells had TRB CDR3s that were more hydrophobic than CXCR3-negative naive cells had. High diversity, comparable across both naive subsets, contrasted with much lower diversity in memory CD8+ cells. Naive CXCR3-positive and CXCR3-negative cells shared similar TRBV-TRBJ usage, unlike memory cells.

Sequencing input: naive CXCR3+ CD8+ T cells from blood. Subset noted: CD45RO-CCR7+CD27+CD95- naive CD8+ T cells expressing CXCR3 (TNR3+). This TCR came from a human donor in good health. Some clones in this sample may be carry-over from other donors' samples. This sequence joins TRBV4-3 and TRBJ2-7; TCRdb's D call of TRBD1 is untestable without DNA. CDR3: CASSQDAGGRELYEQYF.